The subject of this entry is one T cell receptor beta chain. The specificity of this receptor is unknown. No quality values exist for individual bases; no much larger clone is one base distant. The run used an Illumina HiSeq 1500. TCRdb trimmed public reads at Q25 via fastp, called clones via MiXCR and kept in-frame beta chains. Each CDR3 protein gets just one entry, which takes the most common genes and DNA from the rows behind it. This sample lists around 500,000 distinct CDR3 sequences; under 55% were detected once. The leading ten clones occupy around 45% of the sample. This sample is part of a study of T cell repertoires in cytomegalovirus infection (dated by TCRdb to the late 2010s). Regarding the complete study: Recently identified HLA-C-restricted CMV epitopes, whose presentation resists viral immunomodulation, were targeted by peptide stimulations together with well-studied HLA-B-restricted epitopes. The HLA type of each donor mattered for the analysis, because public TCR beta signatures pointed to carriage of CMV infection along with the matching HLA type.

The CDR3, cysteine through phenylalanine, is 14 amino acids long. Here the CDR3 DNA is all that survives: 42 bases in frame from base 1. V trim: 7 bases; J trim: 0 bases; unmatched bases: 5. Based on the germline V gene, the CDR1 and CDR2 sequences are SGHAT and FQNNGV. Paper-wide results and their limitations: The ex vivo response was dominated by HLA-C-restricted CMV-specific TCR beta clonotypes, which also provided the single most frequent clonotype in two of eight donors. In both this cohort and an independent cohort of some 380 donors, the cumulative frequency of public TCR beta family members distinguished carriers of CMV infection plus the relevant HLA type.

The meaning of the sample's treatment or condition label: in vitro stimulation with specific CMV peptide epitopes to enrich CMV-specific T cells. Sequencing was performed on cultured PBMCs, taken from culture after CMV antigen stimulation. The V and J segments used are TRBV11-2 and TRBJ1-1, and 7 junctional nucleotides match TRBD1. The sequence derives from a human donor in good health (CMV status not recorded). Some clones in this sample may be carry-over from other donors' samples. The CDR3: CASKGQKMNTEAFF. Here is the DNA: TGTGCCAGCAAGGGACAGAAGATGAACACTGAAGCTTTCTTT. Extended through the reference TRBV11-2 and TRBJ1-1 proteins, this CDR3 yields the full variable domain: EAGVAQSPRYKIIEKRQSVAFWCNPISGHATLYWYQQILGQGPKLLIQFQNNGVVDDSQLPKDRFSAERLKGVDSTLKIQPAKLEDSAVYLCASKGQKMNTEAFFGQGTRLTVV.